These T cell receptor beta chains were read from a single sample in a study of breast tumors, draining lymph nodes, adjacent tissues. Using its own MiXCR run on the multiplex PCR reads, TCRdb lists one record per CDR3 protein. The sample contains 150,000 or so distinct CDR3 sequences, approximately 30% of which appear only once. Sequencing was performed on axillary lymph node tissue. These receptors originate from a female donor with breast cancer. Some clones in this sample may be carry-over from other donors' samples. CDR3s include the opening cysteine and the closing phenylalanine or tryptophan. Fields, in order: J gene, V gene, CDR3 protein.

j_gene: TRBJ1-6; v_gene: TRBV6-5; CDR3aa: CASSYSIPVGSSYNSPLHF
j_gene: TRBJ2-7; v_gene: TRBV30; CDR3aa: CAWSGGTGNHEQYF
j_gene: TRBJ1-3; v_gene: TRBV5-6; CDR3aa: CASSLGSLVRNTIYF
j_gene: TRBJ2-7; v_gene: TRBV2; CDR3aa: CASSYLAGGPYEQYF
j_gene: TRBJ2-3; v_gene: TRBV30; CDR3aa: CAWSVLGPTDTQYF
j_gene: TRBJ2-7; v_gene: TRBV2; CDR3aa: CASRVGTVQSYEQYF
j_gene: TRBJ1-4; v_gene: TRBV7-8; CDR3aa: CASLMGGAEKLFF
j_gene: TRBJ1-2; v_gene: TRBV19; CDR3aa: CASSTWAGRGYTF
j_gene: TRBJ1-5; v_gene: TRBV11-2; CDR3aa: CASSPGQGRTQHF
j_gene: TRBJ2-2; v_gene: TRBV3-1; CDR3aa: CASSQSGLAGSPGELFF
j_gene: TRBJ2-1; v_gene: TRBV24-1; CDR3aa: CATSDPPTSGSTYNEQFF
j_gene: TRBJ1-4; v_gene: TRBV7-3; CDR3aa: CASSLRVGIEKLFF
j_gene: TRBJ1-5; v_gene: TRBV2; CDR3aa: CASSEGPNLWPQHF
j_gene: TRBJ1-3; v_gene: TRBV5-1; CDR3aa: CASRLAGGDSTIYF
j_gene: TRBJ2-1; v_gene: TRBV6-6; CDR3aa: CASRFPGTGKNEQFF
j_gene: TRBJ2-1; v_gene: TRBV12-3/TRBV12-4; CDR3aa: CASSLGSGRGVNEQFF
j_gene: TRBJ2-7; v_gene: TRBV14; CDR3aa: CASSQGYGTVTYEQYF
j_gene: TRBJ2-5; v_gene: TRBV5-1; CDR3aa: CASSWAGIQETQYF
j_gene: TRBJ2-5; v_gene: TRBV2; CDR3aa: CASRQRPAGGTQYF
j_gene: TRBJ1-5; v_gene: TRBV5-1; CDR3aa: CASSLNSNQPQHF
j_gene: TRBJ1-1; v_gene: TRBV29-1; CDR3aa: CSARRGSTDTEASF
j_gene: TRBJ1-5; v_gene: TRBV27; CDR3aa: CASSLSGQGYNQPQHF
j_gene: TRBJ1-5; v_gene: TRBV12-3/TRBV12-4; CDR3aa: CASSGGGSQPQHF
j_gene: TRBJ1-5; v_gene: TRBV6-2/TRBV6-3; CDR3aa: CASSYKQGYQPQHF
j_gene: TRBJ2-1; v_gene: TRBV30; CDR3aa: CAWSGQPTHNEQFF
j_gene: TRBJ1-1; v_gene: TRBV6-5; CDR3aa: CAISVGTVNTEAFF
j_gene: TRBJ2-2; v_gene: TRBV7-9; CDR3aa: CASSLAVGSSRGGTGELFF
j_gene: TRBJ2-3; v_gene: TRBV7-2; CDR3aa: CASSLITTDTQYF
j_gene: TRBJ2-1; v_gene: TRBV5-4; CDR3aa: CASSPESHSMGEQFF
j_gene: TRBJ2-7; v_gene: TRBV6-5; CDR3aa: CASSRTGRHEQYF
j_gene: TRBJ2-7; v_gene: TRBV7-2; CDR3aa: CASSNRDGPYEQYF
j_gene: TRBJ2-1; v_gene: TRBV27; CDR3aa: CASSLSGGGRLAEFF
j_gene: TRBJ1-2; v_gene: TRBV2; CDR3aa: CASSEARGAVGYTF
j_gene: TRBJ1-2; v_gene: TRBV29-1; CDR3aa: CTALVGAYGYTF
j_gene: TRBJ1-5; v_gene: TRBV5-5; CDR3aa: CASSLVGVTGTGLQPQHF
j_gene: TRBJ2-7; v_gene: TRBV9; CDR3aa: CASSAQGTAYEQYF
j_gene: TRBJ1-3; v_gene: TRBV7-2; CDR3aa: CASSLTEGRDTIYF
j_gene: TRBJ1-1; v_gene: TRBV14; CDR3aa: CASSQDGIYTEAFF
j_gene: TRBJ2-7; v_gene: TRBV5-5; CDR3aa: CASSLGSQSIGAYEQYF
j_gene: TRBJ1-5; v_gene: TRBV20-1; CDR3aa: CSARGRVNQPQHF
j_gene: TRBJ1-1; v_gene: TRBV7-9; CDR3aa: CASSHPGRSAEAFF
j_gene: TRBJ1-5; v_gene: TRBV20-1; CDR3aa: CSAYPSGRAHETQHF
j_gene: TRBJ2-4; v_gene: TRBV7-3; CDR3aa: CASSRGQGANVQYF
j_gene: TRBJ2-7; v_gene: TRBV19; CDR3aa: CASSIDDGLASEQYF
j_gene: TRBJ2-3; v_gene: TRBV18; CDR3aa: CASSPPADIYTDTQYF
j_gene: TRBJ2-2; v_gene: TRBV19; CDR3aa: CVGAANTGELFF
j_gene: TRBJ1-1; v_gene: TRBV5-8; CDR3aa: CASSLLRGDLNTEAFF
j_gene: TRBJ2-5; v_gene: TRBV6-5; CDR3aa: CASSQLAGYQETQYF